This T cell receptor (beta chain) was captured by sequencing in a study of blood T cells in healthy people across ages. Trimming at V came to 3 bases and at J to 0 bases, leaving 9 bases not matched to a gene. Looked up from germline, CDR1 is ENHRY and CDR2 is SYGVKD. The CDR3 contains 18 residues. With a J-beta primer mix and a sample-barcoded 5' primer, a second PCR ran about 7 to 11 cycles. TCRdb redid the calling of the 5' RACE reads with MiXCR, one entry per CDR3 protein. The sample has about 1.4 million distinct CDR3 sequences, almost 60% seen once. This clonotype was picked up a small number of times. Investigators took around 10 milliliters of peripheral blood from every donor.

The chain couples TRBV10-3 to TRBJ2-7; 12 nucleotides agree with TRBD2. Sequenced sample: blood. This TCR was recovered from a man aged 18 to 29 in good health. The CDR3 region is CAISDLAGGPRSSYEQYF. In DNA, the CDR3 is TGTGCCATCAGTGATCTAGCGGGAGGGCCTAGGAGCTCCTACGAGCAGTACTTC.